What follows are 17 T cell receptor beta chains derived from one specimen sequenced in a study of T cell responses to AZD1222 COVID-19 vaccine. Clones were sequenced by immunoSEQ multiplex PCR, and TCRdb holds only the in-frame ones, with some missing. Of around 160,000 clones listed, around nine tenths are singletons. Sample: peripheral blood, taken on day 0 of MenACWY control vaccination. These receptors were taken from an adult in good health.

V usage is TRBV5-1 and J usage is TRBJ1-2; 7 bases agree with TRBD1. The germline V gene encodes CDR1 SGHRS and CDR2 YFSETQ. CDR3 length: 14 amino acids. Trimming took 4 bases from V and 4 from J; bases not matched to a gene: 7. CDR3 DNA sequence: TGCGCCAGCAGCATCCAGGGGGACGGCTATGGCTACACCTTC. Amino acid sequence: CASSIQGDGYGYTF.

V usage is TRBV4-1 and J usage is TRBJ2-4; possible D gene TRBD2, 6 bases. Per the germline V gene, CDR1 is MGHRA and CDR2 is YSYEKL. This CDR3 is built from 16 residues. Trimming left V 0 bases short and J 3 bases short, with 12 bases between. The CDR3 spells CASSQDAGKGKNIQYF. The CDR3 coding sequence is TGCGCCAGCAGCCAAGACGCGGGGAAGGGCAAAAACATTCAGTACTTC.

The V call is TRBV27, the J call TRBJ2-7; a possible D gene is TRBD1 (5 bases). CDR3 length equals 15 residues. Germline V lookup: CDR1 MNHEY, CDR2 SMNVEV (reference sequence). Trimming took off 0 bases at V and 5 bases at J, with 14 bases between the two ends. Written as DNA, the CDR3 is TGTGCCAGCAGTTTATCGTGGCAGGGCGGTCACGAGCAGTACTTC. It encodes CASSLSWQGGHEQYF.

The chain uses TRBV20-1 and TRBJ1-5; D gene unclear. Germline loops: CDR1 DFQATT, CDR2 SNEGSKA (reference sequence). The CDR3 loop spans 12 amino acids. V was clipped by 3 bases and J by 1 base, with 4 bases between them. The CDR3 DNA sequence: TGCAGTGCTAGTTCCAGCAATCAGCCCCAGCATTTT. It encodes CSASSSNQPQHF.

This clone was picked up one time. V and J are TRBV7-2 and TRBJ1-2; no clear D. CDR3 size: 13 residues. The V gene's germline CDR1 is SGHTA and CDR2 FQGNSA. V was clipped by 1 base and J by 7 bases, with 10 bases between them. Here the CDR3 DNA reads TGTGCCAGCAGCTTAGGCGGGAGGGCTGGCTACACCTTC. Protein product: CASSLGGRAGYTF. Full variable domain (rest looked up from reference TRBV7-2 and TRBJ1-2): GAGVSQSPSNKVTEKGKDVELRCDPISGHTALYWYRQSLGQGLEFLIYFQGNSAPDKSGLPSDRFSAERTGGSVSTLTIQRTQQEDSAVYLCASSLGGRAGYTFGSGTRLTVV.

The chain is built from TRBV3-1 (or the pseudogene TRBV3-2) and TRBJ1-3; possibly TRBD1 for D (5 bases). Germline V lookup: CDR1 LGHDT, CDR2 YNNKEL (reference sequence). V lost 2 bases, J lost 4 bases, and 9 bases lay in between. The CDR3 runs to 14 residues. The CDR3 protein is CASSQFDSGNTIYF. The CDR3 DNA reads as TGTGCCAGCAGCCAATTCGACAGCGGAAACACCATATATTTT.

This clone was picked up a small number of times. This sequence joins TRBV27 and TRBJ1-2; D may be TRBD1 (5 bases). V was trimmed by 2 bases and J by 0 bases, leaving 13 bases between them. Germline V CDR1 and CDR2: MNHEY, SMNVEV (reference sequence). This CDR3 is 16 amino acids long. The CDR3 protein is CASSLQGHGPNYGYTF. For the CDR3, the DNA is TGTGCCAGCAGTTTACAAGGACATGGGCCTAACTATGGCTACACCTTC.

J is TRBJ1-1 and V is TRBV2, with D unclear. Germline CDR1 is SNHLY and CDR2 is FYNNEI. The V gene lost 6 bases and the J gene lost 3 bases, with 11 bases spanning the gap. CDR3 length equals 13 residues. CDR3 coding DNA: TGTGCCAGCAGCTTGACGGGCTACACTGAAGCTTTCTTT. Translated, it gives CASSLTGYTEAFF.

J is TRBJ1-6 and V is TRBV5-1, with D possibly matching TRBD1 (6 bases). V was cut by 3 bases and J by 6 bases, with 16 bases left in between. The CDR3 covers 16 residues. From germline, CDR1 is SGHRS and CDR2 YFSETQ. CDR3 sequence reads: CASSSNGAGVNSPLHF. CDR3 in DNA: TGCGCCAGCAGCTCCAACGGGGCAGGGGTTAATTCACCCCTCCACTTT.

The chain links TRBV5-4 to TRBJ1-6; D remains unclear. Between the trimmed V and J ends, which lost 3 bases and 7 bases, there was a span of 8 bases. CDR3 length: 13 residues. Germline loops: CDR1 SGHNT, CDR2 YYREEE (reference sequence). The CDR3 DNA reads TGTGCCAGCAGCTCAACGGGAAATTCACCCCTCCACTTT. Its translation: CASSSTGNSPLHF.

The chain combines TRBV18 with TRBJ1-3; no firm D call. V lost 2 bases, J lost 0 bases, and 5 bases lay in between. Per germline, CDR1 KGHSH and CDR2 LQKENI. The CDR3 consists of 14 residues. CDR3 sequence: CASSPAPSGNTIYF. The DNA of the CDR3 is TGTGCCAGCTCACCAGCGCCCTCTGGAAACACCATATATTTT.

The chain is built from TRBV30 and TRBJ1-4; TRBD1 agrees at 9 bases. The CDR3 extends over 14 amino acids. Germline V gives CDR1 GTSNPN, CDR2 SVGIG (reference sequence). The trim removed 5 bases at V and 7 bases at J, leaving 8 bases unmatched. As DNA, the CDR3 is TGTGCCTGGCGTAACAGGGGGCCGGGTGAAAAACTGTTTTTT. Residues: CAWRNRGPGEKLFF. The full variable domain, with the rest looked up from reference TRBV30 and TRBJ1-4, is SQTIHQWPATLVQPVGSPLSLECTVEGTSNPNLYWYRQAAGRGLQLLFYSVGIGQISSEVPQNLSASRPQDRQFILSSKKLLLSDSGFYLCAWRNRGPGEKLFFGSGTQLSVL.

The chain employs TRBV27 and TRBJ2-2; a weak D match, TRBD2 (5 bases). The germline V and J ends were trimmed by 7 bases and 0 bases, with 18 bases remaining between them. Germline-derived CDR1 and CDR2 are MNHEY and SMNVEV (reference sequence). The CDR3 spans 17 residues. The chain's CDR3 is CASIPLTGITNTGELFF. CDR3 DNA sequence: TGTGCCAGCATCCCCCTAACCGGGATAACGAACACCGGGGAGCTGTTTTTT.

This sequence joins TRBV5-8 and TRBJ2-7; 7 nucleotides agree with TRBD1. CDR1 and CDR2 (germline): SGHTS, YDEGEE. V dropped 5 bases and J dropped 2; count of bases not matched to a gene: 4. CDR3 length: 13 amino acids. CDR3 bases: TGTGCCAGCAGGGACAGGACCACCTACGAGCAGTACTTC. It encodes CASRDRTTYEQYF. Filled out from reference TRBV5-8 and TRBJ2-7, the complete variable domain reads EAGVTQSPTHLIKTRGQQATLRCSPISGHTSVYWYQQALGLGLQFLLWYDEGEERNRGNFPPRFSGRQFPNYSSELNVNALELEDSALYLCASRDRTTYEQYFGPGTRLTVT.

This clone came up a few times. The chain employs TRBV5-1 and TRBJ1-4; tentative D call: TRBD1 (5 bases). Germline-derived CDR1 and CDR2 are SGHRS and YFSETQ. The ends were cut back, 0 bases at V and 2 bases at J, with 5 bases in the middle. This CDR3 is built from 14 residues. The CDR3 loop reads CASSLAGTNEKLFF. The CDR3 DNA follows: TGCGCCAGCAGCTTGGCAGGGACTAATGAAAAACTGTTTTTT. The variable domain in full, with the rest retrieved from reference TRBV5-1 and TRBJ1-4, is KAGVTQTPRYLIKTRGQQVTLSCSPISGHRSVSWYQQTPGQGLQFLFEYFSETQRNKGNFPGRFSGRQFSNSRSEMNVSTLELGDSALYLCASSLAGTNEKLFFGSGTQLSVL.

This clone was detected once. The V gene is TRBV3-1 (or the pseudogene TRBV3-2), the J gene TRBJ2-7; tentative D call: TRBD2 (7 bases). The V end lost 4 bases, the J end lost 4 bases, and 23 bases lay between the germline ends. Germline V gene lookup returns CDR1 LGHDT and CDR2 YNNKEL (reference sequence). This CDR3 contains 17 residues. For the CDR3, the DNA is TGTGCCAGCAGCCCCCGGGGGGCCGGGACAATGGATTACGAGCAGTACTTC. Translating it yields CASSPRGAGTMDYEQYF.

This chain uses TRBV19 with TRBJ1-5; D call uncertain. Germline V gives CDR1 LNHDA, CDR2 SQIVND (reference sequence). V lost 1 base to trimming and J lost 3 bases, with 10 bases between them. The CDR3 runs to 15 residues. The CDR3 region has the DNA TGTGCCAGTAGTATAGCGCGCTCCTTCAATCAGCCCCAGCATTTT. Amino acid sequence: CASSIARSFNQPQHF.